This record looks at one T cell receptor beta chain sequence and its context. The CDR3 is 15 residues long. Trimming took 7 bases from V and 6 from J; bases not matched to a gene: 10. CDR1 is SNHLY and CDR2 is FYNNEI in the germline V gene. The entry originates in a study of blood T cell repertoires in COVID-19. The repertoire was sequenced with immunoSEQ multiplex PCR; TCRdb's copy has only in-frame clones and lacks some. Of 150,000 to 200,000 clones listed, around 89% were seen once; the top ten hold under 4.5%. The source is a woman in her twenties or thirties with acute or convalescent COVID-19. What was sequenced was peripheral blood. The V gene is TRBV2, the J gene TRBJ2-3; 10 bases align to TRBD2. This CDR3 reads CASIEAGGPGDTQYF. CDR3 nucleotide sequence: TGTGCCAGCATCGAAGCGGGAGGGCCAGGGGATACGCAGTATTTT.